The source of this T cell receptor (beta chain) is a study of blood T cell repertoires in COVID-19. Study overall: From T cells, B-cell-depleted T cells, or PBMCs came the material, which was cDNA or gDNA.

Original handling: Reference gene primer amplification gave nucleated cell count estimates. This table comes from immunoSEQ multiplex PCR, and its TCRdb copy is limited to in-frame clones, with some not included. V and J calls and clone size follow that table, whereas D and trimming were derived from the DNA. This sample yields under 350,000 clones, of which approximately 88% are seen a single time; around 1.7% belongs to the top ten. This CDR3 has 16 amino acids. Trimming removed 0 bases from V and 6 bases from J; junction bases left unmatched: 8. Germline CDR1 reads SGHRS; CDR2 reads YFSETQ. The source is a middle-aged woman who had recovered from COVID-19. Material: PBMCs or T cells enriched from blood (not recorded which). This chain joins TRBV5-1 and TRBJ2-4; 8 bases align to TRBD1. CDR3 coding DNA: TGCGCCAGCAGCTTGGCTTCAGGGGGCTTTGGAAACATTCAGTACTTC. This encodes CASSLASGGFGNIQYF.